What follows are 23 T cell receptor beta chains derived from one specimen sequenced in a study of blood T cells in healthy people across ages. Together with a sample-barcoded 5' primer, a J-beta primer mix was included in a second PCR lasting about 6 to 12 cycles. A single record per CDR3 protein comes from TCRdb applying MiXCR to the 5' RACE reads. The data contain fewer than 1,000,000 distinct CDR3 sequences, under 45% of them singletons. Sequenced material: blood. The receptors come from a man aged 55 to 70 in good health.

The V gene is TRBV5-1, the J gene TRBJ1-6; the D gene is possibly TRBD1 (5 bases). The ends were cut back, 4 bases at V and 8 bases at J, with 10 bases in the middle. Germline-derived CDR1 and CDR2 are SGHRS and YFSETQ. This CDR3 is built from 13 residues. CDR3 sequence: CASSRDVDSPLHF. CDR3 coding DNA: TGCGCCAGCAGCCGGGACGTGGATTCACCCCTCCACTTT.

The chain carries TRBV7-2 and TRBJ2-1; D not certain. V lost 5 bases to trimming and J lost 3 bases, with 11 bases between them. The CDR3 spans 14 residues. In germline, CDR1 is SGHTA, CDR2 FQGNSA. DNA for the CDR3: TGTGCCAGCAGCCCCGTGGTCCGCTACAATGAGCAGTTCTTC. Translating it yields CASSPVVRYNEQFF. Filled out from reference TRBV7-2 and TRBJ2-1, the complete variable domain reads GAGVSQSPSNKVTEKGKDVELRCDPISGHTALYWYRQSLGQGLEFLIYFQGNSAPDKSGLPSDRFSAERTGGSVSTLTIQRTQQEDSAVYLCASSPVVRYNEQFFGPGTRLTVL.

This clonotype was observed a few times. The chain uses TRBV3-1 and TRBJ2-5; 7 positions match TRBD2. There are 16 residues in the CDR3. With 4 bases clipped from V and 5 bases from J, the junction kept 13 bases outside the gene matches. Germline loops: CDR1 LGHDT, CDR2 YNNKEL (reference sequence). CDR3 bases: TGTGCCAGCAGCCTAGGACTTGGTTCCGGGGGGGAGACCCAGTACTTC. Its translation is CASSLGLGSGGETQYF.

Only a few counts were recorded for this clonotype. V usage is TRBV20-1 and J usage is TRBJ1-1; D unresolved. Germline assignment: CDR1 DFQATT and CDR2 SNEGSKA (reference sequence). V lost 0 bases and J lost 6, with 8 bases in between. This CDR3 is built from 12 residues. The chain's CDR3 is CSARDQLPEAFF. In DNA form, the CDR3 reads TGCAGTGCTAGAGATCAGTTACCTGAAGCTTTCTTT.

The chain uses TRBV12-3 or TRBV12-4 and TRBJ2-3; the match to TRBD1 covers 7 bases. The junction had 7 bases not matched to a gene; V was cut back by 4 bases and J by 3 bases. The length of the CDR3 is 15 residues. The CDR3 nucleotides are TGTGCCAGCAGTTCCGAGACAGGGTTAACAGATACGCAGTATTTT. It yields the protein CASSSETGLTDTQYF.

V and J are TRBV3-1 and TRBJ2-7, with D maybe TRBD1 (6 bases). The germline gives CDR1 LGHDT, CDR2 YNNKEL (reference sequence). The CDR3 length is 15 residues. Trimming left V 3 bases short and J 2 bases short, with 14 bases between. The CDR3 bases are TGTGCCAGCAGCCAGGTGGGGACACGAGCCTACGAGCAGTACTTC. Its protein product is CASSQVGTRAYEQYF.

The chain carries TRBV5-1 and TRBJ1-2; possibly TRBD1 for D (6 bases). Per the germline V gene, CDR1 is SGHRS and CDR2 is YFSETQ. The length of the CDR3 is 15 residues. Between the trimmed V and J ends, which lost 0 bases and 6 bases, there was a span of 15 bases. Here the CDR3 DNA reads TGCGCCAGCAGCTTGGGCCACAGGGTCAGCGATGGCTACACCTTC. Translated, it gives CASSLGHRVSDGYTF.

This clonotype came up a few times. V usage is TRBV5-1 and J usage is TRBJ2-1, with 9 bases aligning to TRBD1. Looked up from germline, CDR1 is SGHRS and CDR2 is YFSETQ. This CDR3 region has 13 residues. Losses at the gene ends were 7 bases for V and 9 bases for J; bases not matched to a gene: 8. The CDR3 DNA follows: TGCGCCAGCTACCGGGACAGGGAAGGTGAGCAGTTCTTC. It is translated as CASYRDREGEQFF.

The chain employs TRBV7-2 and TRBJ2-3; no clear D. V was clipped by 0 bases and J by 6 bases, with 7 bases between them. The CDR3 is 13 amino acids. Germline CDR1 and CDR2: SGHTA and FQGNSA. The CDR3 is CASSLATMDTQYF. The CDR3 coding sequence is TGTGCCAGCAGCTTAGCCACGATGGATACGCAGTATTTT.

This clonotype was seen a handful of times. The V call is TRBV20-1, the J call TRBJ2-7; possibly TRBD1 for D (5 bases). Germline V CDR1 and CDR2: DFQATT, SNEGSKA (reference sequence). The CDR3 sequence is 15 residues long. Between the trimmed V and J ends, which lost 3 bases and 2 bases, there was a span of 17 bases. The CDR3 sequence is CSASNPRVPAYEQYF. The CDR3, as DNA: TGCAGTGCTAGCAATCCCAGGGTTCCGGCCTACGAGCAGTACTTC.

In its sample, this clonotype was seen a few times. The CDR3 region has the DNA TGTGCCAGCAGCTTAGTATTTTCGGGATGCGAGCAGTACTTC. Its translation: CASSLVFSGCEQYF. The rearrangement links TRBV11-1 to TRBJ2-5, with D maybe TRBD2 (5 bases). The assigned J gene may be wrong: the sequence end matches TRBJ2-7 better. CDR1 SGHAT and CDR2 FQDESV come from the germline V gene (reference sequence). The CDR3 spans 14 residues.

The chain couples TRBV28 to TRBJ2-5; D is perhaps TRBD2 (7 bases). The CDR3 has 16 residues. Deletions cut 1 base from V and 11 bases from J, with 23 bases between. CDR1 and CDR2 (germline): MDHEN, SYDVKM. The CDR3 DNA is TGTGCCAGCAGTTTATCTCCAGGGGCGGGGGACAATGAGCAGTACTTC. Protein product: CASSLSPGAGDNEQYF.

The chain has TRBV11-3 and TRBJ2-7, with TRBD1 matching over 7 bases. Germline assignment: CDR1 SGHNT and CDR2 YENEEA. This CDR3 comprises 15 residues. J gave up 1 base and V 2 bases, and 5 bases lay outside the gene matches. The CDR3 DNA reads as TGTGCCAGCAGCTTAATGTCAGGGGGTTCCTACGAGCAGTACTTC. Translated, it gives CASSLMSGGSYEQYF. The full variable domain, in which reference TRBV11-3 and TRBJ2-7 provide the parts outside the CDR3, is EAGVVQSPRYKIIEKKQPVAFWCNPISGHNTLYWYLQNLGQGPELLIRYENEEAVDDSQLPKDRFSAERLKGVDSTLKIQPAELGDSAVYLCASSLMSGGSYEQYFGPGTRLTVT.

This clonotype was recorded only once. A much bigger clone sits one base away, suggesting this may be a read error. The V gene is TRBV7-6, the J gene TRBJ2-1; TRBD2 matches 12 bases. This CDR3 has 17 residues. In germline, CDR1 is SGHVS, CDR2 FNYEAQ. V gave up 0 bases and J gave up 13 bases; unmatched junction bases: 13. The CDR3 sequence is CASSLAAASGGGETQFF. The CDR3 coding sequence is TGTGCCAGCAGCTTAGCGGCGGCTAGCGGGGGGGGAGAGACCCAGTTCTTC.

The chain uses TRBV28 and TRBJ1-6; D gene ambiguous. CDR3 length equals 14 residues. Germline V lookup: CDR1 MDHEN, CDR2 SYDVKM. Trimming removed 5 bases at V and 5 bases at J, with 10 bases between. The CDR3 protein is CASSPSGNNSPLHF. The CDR3 DNA sequence: TGTGCCAGCAGTCCCTCGGGTAATAATTCACCCCTCCACTTT.

This clonotype has a handful of counts. This chain joins TRBV5-1 and TRBJ1-1; D is uncertain. The V and J ends lost 5 bases and 4 bases respectively, with 12 bases between them. The CDR3 extends over 13 amino acids. CDR1 and CDR2 from the germline V gene are SGHRS and YFSETQ. CDR3 sequence: CASRAGRSTEAFF. The CDR3 DNA follows: TGCGCCAGCAGAGCGGGTAGAAGCACTGAAGCTTTCTTT. The full variable domain, its missing parts supplied by reference TRBV5-1 and TRBJ1-1, is KAGVTQTPRYLIKTRGQQVTLSCSPISGHRSVSWYQQTPGQGLQFLFEYFSETQRNKGNFPGRFSGRQFSNSRSEMNVSTLELGDSALYLCASRAGRSTEAFFGQGTRLTVV.

A few counts support this clonotype. V is TRBV12-3 or TRBV12-4 and J is TRBJ2-5; 7 nucleotides match TRBD1. This CDR3 contains 15 residues. Trimming took 5 bases from V and 11 from J; bases not matched to a gene: 17. CDR3 region: CASSTGEKRFGEQYF. CDR3 DNA: TGTGCCAGCAGTACAGGGGAAAAAAGATTTGGTGAGCAGTACTTC.

This clonotype came up a few times. The V gene is TRBV6-6, the J gene TRBJ2-4; a weak D match, TRBD1 (6 bases). Germline CDR1 is MNHNY and CDR2 is SVGAGI (reference sequence). V was shortened by 5 bases and J by 0 bases, with 11 bases between the two germline ends. The CDR3 sequence is 15 residues long. CDR3 sequence: CASSLTGLAKNIQYF. As DNA, the CDR3 is TGTGCCAGCAGTCTGACAGGTCTAGCCAAAAACATTCAGTACTTC.

Concerning this clonotype itself: Its ends do not fully match the called genes, so a read error is possible. CDR3 in amino acids: CSSSQDPGGFSEQFF. DNA of the CDR3: TGTTCCAGCAGCCAAGACCCGGGGGGCTTCAGTGAGCAGTTCTTC. The chain recombines TRBV3-1 with TRBJ2-1, with D possibly TRBD2 on 7 matching bases. CDR3 length equals 15 residues. From germline, CDR1 is LGHDT and CDR2 YNNKEL (reference sequence).

The gene calls are TRBV11-1 and TRBJ2-7; D unresolved. The end of the DNA is better explained by TRBJ2-5, so the J call may be wrong. The CDR3 is made up of 12 amino acids. CDR1 and CDR2 (germline): SGHAT, FQDESV (reference sequence). CDR3 DNA: TGTGCCAGCAGCCTCAACCCAGCGACCCAGTACTTC. This translates into CASSLNPATQYF.

This clonotype has more than one count but fewer than ten. J is TRBJ1-2 and V is TRBV28, with D unclear. CDR3 length: 14 amino acids. V lost 5 bases to trimming and J lost 1 base, with 11 bases between them. Germline lookup yields CDR1 MDHEN and CDR2 SYDVKM. As DNA, the CDR3 is TGTGCCAGCAGTCAAGGGTTCGGTAACTATGGCTACACCTTC. As protein: CASSQGFGNYGYTF.

The genes are TRBV10-3 and TRBJ2-7; 9 bases line up with TRBD1. The ends lost 3 bases at V and 6 bases at J; junction bases unmatched: 15. CDR1 and CDR2 (germline): ENHRY, SYGVKD. The CDR3 is made up of 17 amino acids. CDR3 residues: CAISDHLTGGVRSEQYF. CDR3 coding DNA: TGTGCCATCAGTGATCACCTGACAGGGGGGGTCCGGTCCGAGCAGTACTTC.

The genes are TRBV4-3 and TRBJ2-6; D is perhaps TRBD1 (6 bases). Trimming pared 4 bases from V and 9 bases from J, leaving 19 bases between. This CDR3 has 16 residues. Germline-derived CDR1 and CDR2 are LGHNA and YSLEER. The CDR3, as DNA: TGCGCCAGCAGCCGAGGGAATGACAGGATCAGCAACGTCCTGACTTTC. This translates into CASSRGNDRISNVLTF.